These 18 T cell receptor beta chains share one sample of origin, sequenced in a study of shared clonotypes between healthy human individuals (dated by TCRdb to 2018 to 2020). Library preparation was by the immunoSEQ multiplex PCR assay. TCRdb carries this immuneACCESS record with in-frame sequences only. Its versions omit some clonotypes, under half of them owing to an unresolved V gene in the studies checked, with the rest unexplained. The sample contains around 1,900,000 clones, around 93% of them found a single time. Roughly 1.7% of the sample goes to the ten largest clones. CD8 naive samples were obtained by positive selection for CCR7 among CD45RO-negative cells, yielding a CD45RA+CCR7+ population from which TemRA cells were excluded. Sequencing used naive CD8+ T cells from PBMCs. This specimen's cell subset or site label, per the study, means: CD45RA+CCR7+. These receptors were taken from a man between 18 and 35 years old in good health. Some clones in this sample may be carry-over from other donors' samples.

V and J are TRBV7-8 and TRBJ1-4, with 8 bases lining up with TRBD1. Looked up from germline, CDR1 is SGHVS and CDR2 is FQNEAQ. This CDR3 has 17 amino acids. J was trimmed by 8 bases and V by 1 base; bases with no gene match: 12. The CDR3 bases are TGTGCCAGCAGCTTAGGGGGCTTGGGACAGGTTAACGAAAAACTGTTTTTT. It specifies CASSLGGLGQVNEKLFF. Together with reference TRBV7-8 and TRBJ1-4, the CDR3 gives the full variable domain: GAGVSQSPRYKVAKRGQDVALRCDPISGHVSLFWYQQALGQGPEFLTYFQNEAQLDKSGLPSDRFFAERPEGSVSTLKIQRTQQEDSAVYLCASSLGGLGQVNEKLFFGSGTQLSVL.

This chain connects TRBV6-5 to TRBJ2-7; the D gene is possibly TRBD1 (7 bases). Looked up from germline, CDR1 is MNHEY and CDR2 is SVGAGI. The V gene lost 6 bases and the J gene lost 2 bases, with 14 bases spanning the gap. The CDR3 length is 14 residues. The CDR3, as DNA: TGTGCCAGCAGCCCAGGGGGGTACCCCTACGAGCAGTACTTC. It encodes CASSPGGYPYEQYF.

This chain links TRBV13 with TRBJ1-2; D remains unclear. Trimming stripped 5 bases from V and 0 bases from J, with 13 bases between. The CDR3 runs to 15 residues. The germline V gene has CDR1 PRHDT and CDR2 FYEKMQ (reference sequence). The CDR3 loop is CASSPPGAPNYGYTF. In DNA form, the CDR3 reads TGTGCCAGCAGCCCTCCGGGAGCGCCTAACTATGGCTACACCTTC.

This clone was detected once. This chain joins TRBV10-1 and TRBJ2-5; D gene ambiguous. V gave up 3 bases and J gave up 5 bases, with 13 bases separating them. Germline V gene lookup returns CDR1 WNHNN and CDR2 SYGVQD (reference sequence). CDR3 length: 14 residues. This chain's CDR3 is CASSDMMAAETQYF. CDR3 bases: TGCGCCAGCAGTGATATGATGGCCGCGGAGACCCAGTACTTC.

This chain links TRBV4-2 with TRBJ2-7; D unclear. This CDR3 spans 15 amino acids. V dropped 0 bases and J dropped 3 bases, with 12 bases sitting between them. Germline V CDR1 and CDR2: LGHNA, YNFKEQ. The CDR3 DNA follows: TGTGCCAGCAGCCAAGAAAGGGCGGCTTACTACGAGCAGTACTTC. This encodes CASSQERAAYYEQYF.

The chain carries TRBV4-2 and TRBJ2-3; D may match TRBD1 or TRBD2 (5 bases each). This CDR3 comprises 14 residues. V dropped 1 base and J dropped 7 bases, with 12 bases sitting between them. The germline CDR1 and CDR2 sequences are LGHNA and YNFKEQ. The DNA of the CDR3 is TGTGCCAGCAGCCAAGTCGGGACGACAAATACGCAGTATTTT. Translation: CASSQVGTTNTQYF.

The chain employs TRBV5-8 and TRBJ1-4; weak D call: TRBD1 (6 bases). V was shortened by 0 bases and J by 4 bases, with 10 bases between the two germline ends. CDR1 and CDR2 (germline): SGHTS, YDEGEE. The CDR3 contains 15 residues. CDR3 sequence (DNA): TGTGCCAGCAGCTTGGTATTGGACAGTAATGAAAAACTGTTTTTT. Translating gives CASSLVLDSNEKLFF.

The V and J genes are TRBV11-2 and TRBJ1-2; D not resolved. Germline V lookup: CDR1 SGHAT, CDR2 FQNNGV. The CDR3 length is 12 residues. V lost 2 bases and J 8 bases, leaving 9 bases between the germline ends. The CDR3 DNA reads TGTGCCAGCAGCTTACTGGGAGACGGCTACACCTTC. The encoded protein is CASSLLGDGYTF. Looking up the rest from reference TRBV11-2 and TRBJ1-2 gives the full variable domain: EAGVAQSPRYKIIEKRQSVAFWCNPISGHATLYWYQQILGQGPKLLIQFQNNGVVDDSQLPKDRFSAERLKGVDSTLKIQPAKLEDSAVYLCASSLLGDGYTFGSGTRLTVV.

In its sample, this clone was seen a few times. V is TRBV2 and J is TRBJ2-2; D not resolved. CDR1 SNHLY and CDR2 FYNNEI come from the germline V gene. Trimming pared 3 bases from V and 2 bases from J, leaving 10 bases between. The CDR3 length is 15 residues. The CDR3 DNA reads as TGTGCCAGCAGTGACTTATGGGCAAACACCGGGGAGCTGTTTTTT. This gives the protein CASSDLWANTGELFF. Supplemented by reference TRBV2 and TRBJ2-2, the full variable domain reads EPEVTQTPSHQVTQMGQEVILRCVPISNHLYFYWYRQILGQKVEFLVSFYNNEISEKSEIFDDQFSVERPDGSNFTLKIRSTKLEDSAMYFCASSDLWANTGELFFGEGSRLTVL.

The V call is TRBV28, the J call TRBJ2-3; possibly TRBD2 for D (6 bases). Germline V gene data show CDR1 as MDHEN and CDR2 as SYDVKM. CDR3 size: 13 residues. Trimming removed 7 bases from V and 5 bases from J, with 13 bases in between. CDR3 protein: CASTLGGGDTQYF. In nucleotides, the CDR3 is TGTGCCAGCACCTTGGGGGGAGGAGATACGCAGTATTTT.

The chain combines TRBV27 with TRBJ1-1, with no clear D. CDR1 and CDR2 from the germline V gene are MNHEY and SMNVEV (reference sequence). There are 13 residues in the CDR3. V was shortened by 6 bases and J by 1 base, with 9 bases between the two germline ends. CDR3 nucleotide sequence: TGTGCCAGCAGGGTTTGGGAGAACACTGAAGCTTTCTTT. As protein: CASRVWENTEAFF.

V usage is TRBV19 and J usage is TRBJ1-1, with no clear D. This CDR3 has 15 residues. Germline V lookup: CDR1 LNHDA, CDR2 SQIVND (reference sequence). V was cut by 3 bases and J by 1 base, with 12 bases left in between. For the CDR3, the DNA is TGTGCCAGTAGTATTTCACGCGCAGGGAACACTGAAGCTTTCTTT. It specifies CASSISRAGNTEAFF.

This chain connects TRBV7-9 to TRBJ2-7; D is possibly TRBD1 (5 bases). The CDR3 sequence is 16 residues long. Trimming took off 5 bases at V and 2 bases at J, with 19 bases between the two ends. CDR1 SEHNR and CDR2 FQNEAQ come from the germline V gene (reference sequence). CDR3 residues: CASSTKSDTDPYEQYF. The CDR3 bases are TGTGCCAGCAGCACTAAATCGGACACTGATCCCTACGAGCAGTACTTC.

With respect to this clone: Other DNA sequences in this sample translate to the same CDR3. This CDR3 is CASSPDRDQPQHF. As DNA, the CDR3 is TGTGCCAGCAGTCCAGACAGGGATCAGCCCCAGCATTTT. This sequence joins TRBV27 and TRBJ1-5, with TRBD1 matching over 7 bases. Germline CDR1 and CDR2: MNHEY and SMNVEV (reference sequence). Trimming at V came to 5 bases and at J to 5 bases, leaving 3 bases not matched to a gene. The CDR3 is 13 residues long.

V usage is TRBV11-1 and J usage is TRBJ2-1; D call uncertain. Germline CDR1 reads SGHAT; CDR2 reads FQDESV (reference sequence). The CDR3 extends over 16 amino acids. V was cut by 0 bases and J by 0 bases, with 9 bases left in between. CDR3 nucleotide sequence: TGTGCCAGCAGCTTAGCACCATTAAGCTCCTACAATGAGCAGTTCTTC. It codes for CASSLAPLSSYNEQFF.

V is TRBV2 and J is TRBJ1-5; D uncertain. This CDR3 is 13 amino acids long. V was shortened by 6 bases and J by 5 bases, with 11 bases between the two germline ends. CDR1 and CDR2 from the germline V gene are SNHLY and FYNNEI. The CDR3 coding sequence is TGTGCCAGCAGCCCCGACCCGTATCAGCCCCAGCATTTT. It is translated as CASSPDPYQPQHF.

The rearrangement joins TRBV6-6 to TRBJ1-5; no clear D. Germline values: CDR1 MNHNY, CDR2 SVGAGI (reference sequence). This CDR3 comprises 13 residues. Deletions cut 4 bases from V and 0 bases from J, with 4 bases between. The CDR3 loop reads CASSSNSNQPQHF. The CDR3 DNA sequence: TGTGCCAGCAGTTCCAATAGCAATCAGCCCCAGCATTTT.

V and J are TRBV25-1 and TRBJ2-1, with 10 nucleotides matching TRBD2. Germline values: CDR1 MGHDK, CDR2 SYGVNS. V lost 11 bases and J lost 0; bases outside the gene matches: 1. This CDR3 region has 13 residues. DNA for the CDR3: TGTGCCGCTAGCGGGAGCTCCTACAATGAGCAGTTCTTC. This sequence encodes CAASGSSYNEQFF.